This TCR beta chain emerged from a study of blood T cell repertoires in COVID-19. Study summary: COVID-19 samples, acute and convalescent, were from the United States, Italy and Spain.

Per the study methods: From reference gene primer amplification, estimates of nucleated cell counts were derived. Assay used: immunoSEQ multiplex PCR; TCRdb lists only in-frame clones, some missing. V and J calls and clone size are as listed in that table; D and trimming were resolved from the DNA. The profile shows under 85,000 clones, roughly nine tenths of them singletons. V lost 2 bases to trimming and J lost 1 base, with 18 bases between them. From germline, CDR1 is SGHKS and CDR2 YYEKEE (reference sequence). The CDR3 contains 17 residues. The genes are TRBV5-5 and TRBJ1-1, with a tentative D call TRBD1 (5 bases). This clonotype originated in a man older than 75 in a cohort sampled during active COVID-19. The sequencing input was peripheral blood. CDR3 bases: TGTGCCAGCAGCTTCGGCGGCAGGGCGCGTCGGAACACTGAAGCTTTCTTT. Its translation: CASSFGGRARRNTEAFF.